Shown below are 15 T cell receptor beta chains from a single sample sequenced in a study of CD8 T cells in ankylosing spondylitis. TCRdb reanalysed the 5' RACE reads using MiXCR and keeps one entry per CDR3 protein. Of some 340,000 distinct CDR3 sequences in the sample, roughly 14% are singletons; the top ten hold 1.1%. The sample comprised blood, either unsorted or a sorted T cell fraction (not recorded which). These receptors were obtained from a male donor with ankylosing spondylitis or in good health (not recorded which).

This clonotype was found a few times. The chain couples TRBV28 to TRBJ1-1; 8 bases fit TRBD1. J was trimmed by 4 bases and V by 7 bases; bases with no gene match: 8. Germline loops: CDR1 MDHEN, CDR2 SYDVKM. The length of the CDR3 is 14 residues. CDR3 nucleotides: TGTGCCAGCACCTCAGGACAGGGCTTCACTGAAGCTTTCTTT. Translated, it gives CASTSGQGFTEAFF.

V usage is TRBV7-9 and J usage is TRBJ2-7; 7 positions agree with TRBD2. Germline values: CDR1 SEHNR, CDR2 FQNEAQ (reference sequence). V lost 0 bases, J lost 5 bases, and 4 bases stayed unmatched. The CDR3 is 14 amino acids. CDR3 in amino acids: CASSLAGGPDEQYF. DNA of the CDR3: TGTGCCAGCAGCTTAGCGGGAGGGCCGGACGAGCAGTACTTC.

J is TRBJ2-5 and V is TRBV20-1, with TRBD2 matching 8 bases. With V trimmed by 6 bases and J by 5 bases, 14 bases remained unmatched. The CDR3 totals 15 residues. The germline gives CDR1 DFQATT, CDR2 SNEGSKA (reference sequence). The CDR3 sequence: CSASRPAGVGETQYF. CDR3 coding DNA: TGCAGTGCATCTCGACCAGCGGGAGTAGGGGAGACCCAGTACTTC.

The chain couples TRBV6-6 to TRBJ2-7; no clear D gene. Germline V gene sequence: CDR1 MNHNY, CDR2 SVGAGI (reference sequence). The CDR3 runs to 12 residues. The V end was cut by 5 bases, the J end by 1 base, with 6 bases between. The CDR3, as DNA: TGTGCCAGCAGTGACAATTCCTACGAGCAGTACTTC. Translating gives CASSDNSYEQYF.

The V and J genes are TRBV7-8 and TRBJ1-1; D call uncertain. V dropped 3 bases and J dropped 1 base, with 9 bases sitting between them. This CDR3 region has 14 residues. Germline assignment: CDR1 SGHVS and CDR2 FQNEAQ. The CDR3 coding sequence is TGTGCCAGCAGCTTCCGTTTGGGGAACACTGAAGCTTTCTTT. It yields the protein CASSFRLGNTEAFF.

This clonotype was detected a few times. The J gene is TRBJ1-1, the V gene TRBV6-1; D not certain. Germline V lookup: CDR1 MNHNS, CDR2 SASEGT. The V end was cut by 8 bases, the J end by 7 bases, with 20 bases between. This CDR3 contains 14 residues. CDR3: CASERRGGVIEAFF. CDR3 sequence (DNA): TGTGCCAGCGAGCGGCGGGGTGGGGTTATTGAAGCTTTCTTT.

The sample holds a few counts of this clonotype. The chain links TRBV10-3 to TRBJ2-7, with TRBD1 identical over 7 bases. CDR3 length: 14 amino acids. Trimming cost V 7 bases and J 9 bases; bases outside gene matches: 15. CDR1 and CDR2 from the germline V gene are ENHRY and SYGVKD. In nucleotides, the CDR3 is TGTGCCATCAAGGGGGCAGAGGTGAACCTAGGGCAGTACTTC. Its protein product is CAIKGAEVNLGQYF.

The sample holds many counts of this clonotype. This chain connects TRBV20-1 to TRBJ1-5, with 9 bases fitting TRBD1. This CDR3 spans 15 amino acids. Germline CDR1 is DFQATT and CDR2 is SNEGSKA (reference sequence). V shed 2 bases and J 6 bases; nucleotides not matched to a gene: 8. CDR3 sequence (DNA): TGCAGTGCTAGAACCGGGACAGGGAACTCTCAGCCCCAGCATTTT. It yields the protein CSARTGTGNSQPQHF.

This clonotype appeared many times. The chain combines TRBV4-1 with TRBJ1-5; TRBD1 matches at 8 bases. This CDR3 spans 15 amino acids. The junction had 8 bases not matched to a gene; V was cut back by 5 bases and J by 5 bases. Germline loops: CDR1 MGHRA, CDR2 YSYEKL. The CDR3 DNA is TGCGCCAGCAGCAGAGTTACAGGGGGGGATCAGCCCCAGCATTTT. Its protein product is CASSRVTGGDQPQHF.

This clonotype has a handful of counts. V gene TRBV25-1 combines with J gene TRBJ1-4, with a weak D call TRBD1 (5 bases). The germline V gene encodes CDR1 MGHDK and CDR2 SYGVNS. The CDR3 is 16 residues long. The germline V and J ends were trimmed by 6 bases and 0 bases, with 14 bases remaining between them. The CDR3 region has the DNA TGTGCCAGCAGCCTCTGGTCGGGGGCAACTAATGAAAAACTGTTTTTT. Translating gives CASSLWSGATNEKLFF.

The rearrangement uses TRBV4-1 and TRBJ2-2, with 13 positions matching TRBD2. Germline CDR1 and CDR2: MGHRA and YSYEKL. After removal of 1 base from V and 6 bases from J, the junction contained 2 bases not matched to a gene. CDR3 length equals 16 residues. The CDR3 here is CASSQVGLAGAGELFF. The CDR3 DNA reads TGCGCCAGCAGCCAAGTTGGACTAGCGGGAGCCGGGGAGCTGTTTTTT.

The chain couples TRBV6-2 or TRBV6-3 to TRBJ1-1; D is uncertain. V dropped 2 bases and J dropped 5 bases, with 18 bases sitting between them. The CDR3 is made up of 16 amino acids. Germline V gene lookup returns CDR1 MNHEY and CDR2 SVGEGT. The CDR3 here is CASSYDARQGKTEAFF. The CDR3 DNA sequence: TGTGCCAGCAGTTACGACGCTCGGCAAGGGAAAACTGAAGCTTTCTTT.

The chain combines TRBV5-6 with TRBJ1-2; no reliable D call. V lost 0 bases and J lost 8, with 14 bases in between. The CDR3 consists of 14 residues. CDR1 and CDR2 from the germline V gene are SGHDT and YYEEEE. This CDR3 reads CASSLERGRLGYTF. The CDR3 DNA is TGTGCCAGCAGCTTGGAGCGTGGTCGGCTCGGCTACACCTTC. Combining the CDR3 with reference TRBV5-6 and TRBJ1-2 gives the whole variable domain DAGVTQSPTHLIKTRGQQVTLRCSPKSGHDTVSWYQQALGQGPQFIFQYYEEEERQRGNFPDRFSGHQFPNYSSELNVNALLLGDSALYLCASSLERGRLGYTFGSGTRLTVV.

The rearrangement joins TRBV7-2 to TRBJ2-3, with D uncertain. Germline V lookup: CDR1 SGHTA, CDR2 FQGNSA. Trimming removed 3 bases at V and 0 bases at J, with 7 bases between. The CDR3 consists of 14 residues. CDR3 nucleotides: TGTGCCAGCAGCTTTCAGTCTAGCACAGATACGCAGTATTTT. Encoded protein: CASSFQSSTDTQYF.

This clonotype has a count of ten or more. The chain combines TRBV12-3 or TRBV12-4 with TRBJ2-3; 7 bases are a match to TRBD1. The CDR3 has 15 residues. J gave up 3 bases and V 5 bases, and 8 bases lay outside the gene matches. The CDR3 DNA reads as TGTGCCAGCAGTCCAAAGGGACAGACTACAGATACGCAGTATTTT. This gives the protein CASSPKGQTTDTQYF.